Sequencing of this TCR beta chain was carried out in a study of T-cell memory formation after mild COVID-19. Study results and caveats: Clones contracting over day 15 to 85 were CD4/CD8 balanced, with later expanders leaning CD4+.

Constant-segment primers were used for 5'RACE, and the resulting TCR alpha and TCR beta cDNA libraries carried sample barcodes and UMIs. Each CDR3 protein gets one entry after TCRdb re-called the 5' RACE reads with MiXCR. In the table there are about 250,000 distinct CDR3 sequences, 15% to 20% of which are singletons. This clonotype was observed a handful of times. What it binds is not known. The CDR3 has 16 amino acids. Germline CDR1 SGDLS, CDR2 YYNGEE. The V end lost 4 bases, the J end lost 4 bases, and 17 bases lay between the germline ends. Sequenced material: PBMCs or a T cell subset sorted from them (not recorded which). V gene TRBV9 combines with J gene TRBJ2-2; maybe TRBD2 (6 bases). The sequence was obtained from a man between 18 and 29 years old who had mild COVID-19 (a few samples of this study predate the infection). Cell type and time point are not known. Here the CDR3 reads CASSRGTSGGTGELFF. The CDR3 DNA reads TGTGCCAGCAGCCGGGGGACCTCCGGGGGCACCGGGGAGCTGTTTTTT.